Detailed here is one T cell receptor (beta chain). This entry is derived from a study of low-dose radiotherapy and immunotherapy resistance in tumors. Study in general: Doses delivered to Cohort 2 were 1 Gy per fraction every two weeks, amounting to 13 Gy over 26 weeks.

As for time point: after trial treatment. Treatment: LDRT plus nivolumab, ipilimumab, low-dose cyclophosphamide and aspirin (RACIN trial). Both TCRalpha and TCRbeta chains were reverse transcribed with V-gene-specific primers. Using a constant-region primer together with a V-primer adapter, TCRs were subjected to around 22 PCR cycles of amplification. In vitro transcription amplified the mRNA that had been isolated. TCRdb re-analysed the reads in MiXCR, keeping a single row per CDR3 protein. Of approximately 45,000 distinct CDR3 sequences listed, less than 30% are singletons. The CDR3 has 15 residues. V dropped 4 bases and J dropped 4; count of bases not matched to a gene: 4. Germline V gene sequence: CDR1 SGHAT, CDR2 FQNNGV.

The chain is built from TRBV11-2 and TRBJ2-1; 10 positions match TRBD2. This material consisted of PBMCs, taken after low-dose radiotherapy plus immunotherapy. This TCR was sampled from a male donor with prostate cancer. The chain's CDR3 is CASSSGTSEYNEQFF. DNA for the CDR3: TGTGCCAGCAGCTCCGGGACTAGCGAGTACAATGAGCAGTTCTTC.